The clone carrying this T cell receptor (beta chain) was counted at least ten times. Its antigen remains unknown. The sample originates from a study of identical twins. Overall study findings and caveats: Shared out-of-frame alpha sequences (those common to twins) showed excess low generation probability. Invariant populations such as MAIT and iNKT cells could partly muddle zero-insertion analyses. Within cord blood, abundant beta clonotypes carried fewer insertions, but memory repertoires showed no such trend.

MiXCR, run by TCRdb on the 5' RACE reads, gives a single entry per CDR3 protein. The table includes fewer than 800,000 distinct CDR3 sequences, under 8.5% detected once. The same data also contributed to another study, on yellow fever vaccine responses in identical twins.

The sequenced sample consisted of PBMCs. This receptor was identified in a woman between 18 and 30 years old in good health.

In DNA form, the CDR3 reads TGTGCCAGCAGCTTAGGACTAGGGTCTTTTAATGAGCAGTTCTTC. Translating it yields CASSLGLGSFNEQFF. The rearrangement links TRBV7-2 to TRBJ2-1, with a tentative D call TRBD2 (6 bases). The CDR3 consists of 15 residues. V dropped 1 base and J dropped 7 bases, with 14 bases sitting between them. Germline CDR1 reads SGHTA; CDR2 reads FQGNSA.